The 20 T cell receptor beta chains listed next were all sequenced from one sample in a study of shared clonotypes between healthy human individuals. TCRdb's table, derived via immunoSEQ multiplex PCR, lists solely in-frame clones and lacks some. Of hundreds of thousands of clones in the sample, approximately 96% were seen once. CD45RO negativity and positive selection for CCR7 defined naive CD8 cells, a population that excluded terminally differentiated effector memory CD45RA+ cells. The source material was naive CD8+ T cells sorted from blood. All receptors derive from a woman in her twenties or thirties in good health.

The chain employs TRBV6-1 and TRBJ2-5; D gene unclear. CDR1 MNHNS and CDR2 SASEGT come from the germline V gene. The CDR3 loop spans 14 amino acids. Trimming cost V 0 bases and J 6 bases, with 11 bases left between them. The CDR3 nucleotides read TGTGCCAGCAGTGAAGCTTCCGGGTTAAAGACCCAGTACTTC. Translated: CASSEASGLKTQYF.

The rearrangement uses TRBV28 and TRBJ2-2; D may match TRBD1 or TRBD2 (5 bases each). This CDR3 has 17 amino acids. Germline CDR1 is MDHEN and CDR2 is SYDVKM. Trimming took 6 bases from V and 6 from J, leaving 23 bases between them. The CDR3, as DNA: TGTGCCAGCAGCATGGAGTTGGTGAGGGGTTTCCCCGGGGAGCTGTTTTTT. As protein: CASSMELVRGFPGELFF.

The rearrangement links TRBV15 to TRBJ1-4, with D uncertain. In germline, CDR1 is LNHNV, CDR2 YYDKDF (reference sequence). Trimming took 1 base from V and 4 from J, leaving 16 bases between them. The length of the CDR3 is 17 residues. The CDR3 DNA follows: TGTGCCACCAGCAGAGGGAGTCTGGCAGGAAATAATGAAAAACTGTTTTTT. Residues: CATSRGSLAGNNEKLFF.

CDR3: CASSPPDTSYEQYF. CDR3 coding DNA: TGTGCCAGCAGTCCCCCCGACACATCCTACGAGCAGTACTTC. The chain recombines TRBV6-1 with TRBJ2-7; D is unclear. V dropped 5 bases and J dropped 1 base, with 12 bases sitting between them. CDR3 length equals 14 residues. Germline CDR1 and CDR2: MNHNS and SASEGT.

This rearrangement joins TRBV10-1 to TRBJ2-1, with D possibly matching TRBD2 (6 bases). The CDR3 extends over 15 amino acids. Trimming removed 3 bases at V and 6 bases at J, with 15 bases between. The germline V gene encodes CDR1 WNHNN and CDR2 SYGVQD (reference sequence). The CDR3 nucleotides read TGCGCCAGCAGTGATTCGGGACTCTCCCTCAATGAGCAGTTCTTC. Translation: CASSDSGLSLNEQFF.

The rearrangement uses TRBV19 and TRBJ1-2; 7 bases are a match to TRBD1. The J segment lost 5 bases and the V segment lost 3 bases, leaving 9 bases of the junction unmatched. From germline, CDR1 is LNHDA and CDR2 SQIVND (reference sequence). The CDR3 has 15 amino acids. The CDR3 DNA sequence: TGTGCCAGTAGTATGGTGACAGGGACCCTGTATGGCTACACCTTC. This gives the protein CASSMVTGTLYGYTF.

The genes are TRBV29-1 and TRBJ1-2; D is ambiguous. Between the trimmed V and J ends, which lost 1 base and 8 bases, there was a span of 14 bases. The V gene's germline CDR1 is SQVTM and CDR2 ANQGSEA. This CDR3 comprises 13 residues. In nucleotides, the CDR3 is TGCAGCGTTGAAGGGCAACTAAGCAGGGGCTACACCTTC. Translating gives CSVEGQLSRGYTF.

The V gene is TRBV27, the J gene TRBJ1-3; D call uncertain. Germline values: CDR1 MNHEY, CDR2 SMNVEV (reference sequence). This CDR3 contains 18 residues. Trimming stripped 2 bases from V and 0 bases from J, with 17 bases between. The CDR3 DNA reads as TGTGCCAGCAGTTTACCCCCCCGGCGGAGTCACTCTGGAAACACCATATATTTT. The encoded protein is CASSLPPRRSHSGNTIYF.

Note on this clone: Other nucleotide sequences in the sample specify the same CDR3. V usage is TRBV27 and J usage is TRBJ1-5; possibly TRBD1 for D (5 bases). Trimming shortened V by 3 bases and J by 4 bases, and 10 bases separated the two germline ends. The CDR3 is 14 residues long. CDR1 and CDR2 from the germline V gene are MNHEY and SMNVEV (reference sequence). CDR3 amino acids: CASSFRDGNQPQHF. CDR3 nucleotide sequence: TGTGCCAGCAGTTTCCGGGACGGTAATCAGCCCCAGCATTTT.

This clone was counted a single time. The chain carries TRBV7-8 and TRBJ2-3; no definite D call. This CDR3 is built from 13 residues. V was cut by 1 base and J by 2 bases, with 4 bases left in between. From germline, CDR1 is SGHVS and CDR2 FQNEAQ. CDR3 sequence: CASSLDATDTQYF. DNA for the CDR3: TGTGCCAGCAGCTTAGACGCCACAGATACGCAGTATTTT.

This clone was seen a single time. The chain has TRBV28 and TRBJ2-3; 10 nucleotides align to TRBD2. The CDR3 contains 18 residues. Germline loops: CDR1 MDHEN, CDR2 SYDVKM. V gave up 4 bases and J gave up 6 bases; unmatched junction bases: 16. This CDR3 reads CASSSPSGTSEIGDTQYF. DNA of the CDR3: TGTGCCAGCAGTTCTCCATCTGGGACTAGCGAGATTGGGGATACGCAGTATTTT.

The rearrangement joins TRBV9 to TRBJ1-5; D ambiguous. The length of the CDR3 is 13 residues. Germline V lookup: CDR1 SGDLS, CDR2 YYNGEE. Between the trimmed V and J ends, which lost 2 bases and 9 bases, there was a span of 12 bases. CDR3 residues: CASSVADSPPQHF. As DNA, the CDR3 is TGTGCCAGCAGCGTGGCGGACTCGCCGCCCCAGCATTTT. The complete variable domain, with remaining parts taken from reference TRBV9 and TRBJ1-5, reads DSGVTQTPKHLITATGQRVTLRCSPRSGDLSVYWYQQSLDQGLQFLIQYYNGEERAKGNILERFSAQQFPDLHSELNLSSLELGDSALYFCASSVADSPPQHFGDGTRLSIL.

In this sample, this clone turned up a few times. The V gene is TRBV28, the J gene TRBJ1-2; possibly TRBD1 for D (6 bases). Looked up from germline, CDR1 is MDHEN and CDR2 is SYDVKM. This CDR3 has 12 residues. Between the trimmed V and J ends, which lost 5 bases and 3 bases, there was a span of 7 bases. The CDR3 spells CASSRGDYGYTF. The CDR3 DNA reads TGTGCCAGCAGTAGGGGGGACTATGGCTACACCTTC.

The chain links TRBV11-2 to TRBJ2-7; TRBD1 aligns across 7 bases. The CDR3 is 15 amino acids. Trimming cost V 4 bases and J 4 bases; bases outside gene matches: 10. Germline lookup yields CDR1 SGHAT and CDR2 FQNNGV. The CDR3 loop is CASSSPRGRGYEQYF. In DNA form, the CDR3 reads TGTGCCAGCAGCTCTCCCCGGGGCAGGGGGTACGAGCAGTACTTC.

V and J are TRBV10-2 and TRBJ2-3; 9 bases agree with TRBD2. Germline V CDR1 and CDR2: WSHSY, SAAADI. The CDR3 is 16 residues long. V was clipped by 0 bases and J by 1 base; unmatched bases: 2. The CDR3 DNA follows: TGCGCCAGCAGTGAGTCAGAGCGGGAGGGCACAGATACGCAGTATTTT. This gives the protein CASSESEREGTDTQYF.

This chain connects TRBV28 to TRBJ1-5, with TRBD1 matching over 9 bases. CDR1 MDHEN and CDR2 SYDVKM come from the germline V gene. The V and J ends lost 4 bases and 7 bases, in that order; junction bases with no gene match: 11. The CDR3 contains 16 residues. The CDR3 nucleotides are TGTGCCAGCAGTTCGGAACACAGGGGGCATCAGCAGCCCCAGCATTTT. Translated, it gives CASSSEHRGHQQPQHF.

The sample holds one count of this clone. The CDR3 loop reads CASSLYQGKLFF. Written as DNA, the CDR3 is TGTGCCAGCAGTTTATATCAAGGGAAACTGTTTTTT. The V gene is TRBV27, the J gene TRBJ1-4, with D uncertain. V gave up 1 base and J gave up 11 bases, with 8 bases separating them. Per the germline V gene, CDR1 is MNHEY and CDR2 is SMNVEV (reference sequence). CDR3 length equals 12 residues.

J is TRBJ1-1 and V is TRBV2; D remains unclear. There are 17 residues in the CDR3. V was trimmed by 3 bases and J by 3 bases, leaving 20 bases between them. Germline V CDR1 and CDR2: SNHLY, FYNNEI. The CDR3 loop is CASSDGEDWGKYTEAFF. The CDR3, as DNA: TGTGCCAGCAGTGATGGCGAGGACTGGGGAAAATACACTGAAGCTTTCTTT.

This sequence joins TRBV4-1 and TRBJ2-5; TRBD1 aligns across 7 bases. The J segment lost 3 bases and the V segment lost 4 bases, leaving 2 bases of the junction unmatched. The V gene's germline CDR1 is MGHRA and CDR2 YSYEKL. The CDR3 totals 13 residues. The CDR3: CASSPDREETQYF. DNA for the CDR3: TGCGCCAGCAGCCCTGACAGGGAAGAGACCCAGTACTTC.

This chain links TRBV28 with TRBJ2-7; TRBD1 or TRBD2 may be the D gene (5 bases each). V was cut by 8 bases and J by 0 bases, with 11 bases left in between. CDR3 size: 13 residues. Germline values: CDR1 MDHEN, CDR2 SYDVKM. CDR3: CASQWDDSYEQYF. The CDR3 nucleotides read TGTGCCAGCCAATGGGACGACTCCTACGAGCAGTACTTC. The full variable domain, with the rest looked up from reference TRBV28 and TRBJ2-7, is DVKVTQSSRYLVKRTGEKVFLECVQDMDHENMFWYRQDPGLGLRLIYFSYDVKMKEKGDIPEGYSVSREKKERFSLILESASTNQTSMYLCASQWDDSYEQYFGPGTRLTVT.